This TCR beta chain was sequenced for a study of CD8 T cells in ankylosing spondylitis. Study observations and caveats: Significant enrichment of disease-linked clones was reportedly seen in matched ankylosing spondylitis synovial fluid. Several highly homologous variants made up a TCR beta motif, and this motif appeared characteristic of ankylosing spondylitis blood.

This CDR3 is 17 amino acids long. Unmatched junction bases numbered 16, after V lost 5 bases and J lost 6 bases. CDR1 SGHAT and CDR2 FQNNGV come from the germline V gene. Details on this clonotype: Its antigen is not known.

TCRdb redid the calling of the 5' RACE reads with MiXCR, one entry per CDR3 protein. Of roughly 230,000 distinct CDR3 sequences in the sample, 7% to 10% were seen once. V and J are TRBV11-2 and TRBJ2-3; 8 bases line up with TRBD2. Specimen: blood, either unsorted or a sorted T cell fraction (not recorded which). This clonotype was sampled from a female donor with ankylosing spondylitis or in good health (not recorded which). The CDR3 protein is CASSPGEDGRARDTQYF. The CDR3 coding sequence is TGTGCCAGCAGCCCTGGGGAAGACGGGAGGGCCAGGGATACGCAGTATTTT.